The present entry profiles one T cell receptor beta chain with its context. The antigen is unknown. A single record per CDR3 protein comes from TCRdb applying MiXCR to the 5' RACE reads. The table has roughly 10,000 distinct CDR3 sequences, around two fifths seen once; the top ten hold about 51%. This entry comes from a study of T cell repertoires and leukemia-associated antigens. This CDR3 has 15 amino acids. Per the germline V gene, CDR1 is DFQATT and CDR2 is SNEGSKA (reference sequence). J was trimmed by 7 bases and V by 0 bases; bases with no gene match: 7. The V call is TRBV20-1, the J call TRBJ2-1; 9 nucleotides match TRBD2. The sequence was collected from a female donor in good health. Sequencing used CD3+ T cells sorted from blood and cultured. The CDR3 DNA is TGCAGTGCTAGAGATGCAGCGGGAGGAAGGAATGAGCAGTTCTTC. The encoded protein is CSARDAAGGRNEQFF.